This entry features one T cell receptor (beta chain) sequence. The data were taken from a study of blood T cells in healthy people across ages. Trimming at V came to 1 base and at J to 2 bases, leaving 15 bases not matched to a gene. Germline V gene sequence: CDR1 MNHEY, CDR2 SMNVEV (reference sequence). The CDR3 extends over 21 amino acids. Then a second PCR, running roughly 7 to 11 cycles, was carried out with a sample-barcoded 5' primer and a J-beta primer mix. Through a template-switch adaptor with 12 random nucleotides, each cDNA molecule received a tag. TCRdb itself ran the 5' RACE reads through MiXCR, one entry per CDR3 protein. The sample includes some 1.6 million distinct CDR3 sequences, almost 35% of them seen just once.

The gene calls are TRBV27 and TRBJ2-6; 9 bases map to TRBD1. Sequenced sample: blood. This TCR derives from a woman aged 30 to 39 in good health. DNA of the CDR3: TGTGCCAGCAGTTTATGGGTGATACCGGGACAGGGTAGGGCTGGGGCCAACGTCCTGACTTTC. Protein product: CASSLWVIPGQGRAGANVLTF.